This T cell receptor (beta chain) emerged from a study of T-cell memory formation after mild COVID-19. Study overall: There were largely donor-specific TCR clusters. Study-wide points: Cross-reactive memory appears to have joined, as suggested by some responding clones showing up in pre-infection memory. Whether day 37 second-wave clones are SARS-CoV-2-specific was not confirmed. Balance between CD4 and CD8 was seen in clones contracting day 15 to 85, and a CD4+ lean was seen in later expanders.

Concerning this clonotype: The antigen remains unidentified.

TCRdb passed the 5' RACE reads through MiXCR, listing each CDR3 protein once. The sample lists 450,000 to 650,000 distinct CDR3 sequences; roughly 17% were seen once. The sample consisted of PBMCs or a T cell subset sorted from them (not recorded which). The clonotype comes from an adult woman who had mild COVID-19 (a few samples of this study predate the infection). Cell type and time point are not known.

The CDR3 nucleotides read TGCAGTGCCCTGCAGGCGGGATACACCGGGGAGCTGTTTTTT. As protein: CSALQAGYTGELFF. This chain uses TRBV20-1 with TRBJ2-2; TRBD2 might be the D (6 bases). Trimming shortened V by 6 bases and J by 3 bases, and 14 bases separated the two germline ends. CDR1 DFQATT and CDR2 SNEGSKA come from the germline V gene (reference sequence). This CDR3 has 14 residues.